Listed below are T cell receptor beta chains from one sample, sequenced in a study of identical twins. In TCRdb, the 5' RACE reads were re-called with MiXCR into one record per CDR3 protein. Of under 300,000 distinct CDR3 sequences listed, over 9.5% are singletons. The sample was also linked to a second study, of yellow fever vaccine responses in identical twins.

The sequenced material came from memory (CD45RO+) T cells sorted from blood. The source of these receptors is a woman between 18 and 29 years old in good health. CDR3s include the opening cysteine and the closing phenylalanine or tryptophan. The D gene is left open where the match is weak. Clone size is given for some rows only: seen once, a few or many times, or a class if the clone is expanded.

>many|-|TRBV18|TRBJ2-5
CASSAQETQYF
TGTGCCAGCTCAGCCCAAGAGACCCAGTACTTC
>many|TRBD2|TRBV10-3|TRBJ2-1
CAIMAGLAGRGGSYNEQFF
TGTGCCATCATGGCCGGACTAGCGGGAAGGGGCGGCTCCTACAATGAGCAGTTCTTC
>many|-|TRBV7-2|TRBJ2-7
CASSLGHRSYEQYF
TGTGCCAGCAGCTTAGGTCACAGATCCTACGAGCAGTACTTC
>few|-|TRBV12-3/TRBV12-4|TRBJ2-1
CASSLGGSKYNEQFF
TGTGCCAGCAGTTTGGGGGGCAGTAAATACAATGAGCAGTTCTTC
>few|TRBD2|TRBV5-1|TRBJ2-2
CASSSGLATLRNTGELFF
TGCGCCAGCAGCTCCGGACTAGCGACCCTTCGGAACACCGGGGAGCTGTTTTTT
>-|-|TRBV5-1|TRBJ2-7
CASSVDWAGGEQYF
TGCGCCAGCAGCGTGGACTGGGCAGGAGGGGAGCAGTACTTC
>once|-|TRBV2|TRBJ2-7
CASRAGTQVGEQYF
TGTGCCAGCAGGGCCGGGACGCAGGTCGGCGAGCAGTACTTC
>-|-|TRBV4-3|TRBJ2-1
CASSQEGTYNEQFF
TGCGCCAGCAGCCAGGAGGGAACCTACAATGAGCAGTTCTTC
>few|-|TRBV20-1|TRBJ2-7
CSASAPSPFYEQYF
TGCAGTGCTAGTGCCCCTTCCCCCTTCTACGAGCAGTACTTC
>-|-|TRBV2|TRBJ1-1
CASNVGTEAFF
TGTGCCAGCAATGTCGGAACTGAAGCTTTCTTT
>many|TRBD2|TRBV10-3|TRBJ2-7
CATWTSGKNEQYF
TGTGCCACCTGGACTAGCGGGAAGAATGAGCAGTACTTC
>few|TRBD1|TRBV6-5|TRBJ1-4
CASSSPHRGLEKLFF
TGTGCCAGCAGTTCCCCCCACAGGGGGCTTGAAAAACTGTTTTTT
>many|TRBD2|TRBV6-4|TRBJ2-1
CASSDTSGSSYNEQFF
TGTGCCAGCAGTGACACTAGCGGGAGCTCCTACAATGAGCAGTTCTTC
>-|TRBD2|TRBV4-1|TRBJ2-5
CASSQGTSGGPTGTQYF
TGCGCCAGCAGCCAGGGGACTAGCGGGGGACCGACGGGGACCCAGTACTTC
>-|-|TRBV20-1|TRBJ2-7
CSATGDSYEQYF
TGCAGTGCTACGGGGGACTCCTACGAGCAGTACTTC
>many|TRBD2|TRBV5-1|TRBJ2-7
CASSLARTGGRIYEQYF
TGCGCCAGCAGCTTGGCCCGGACGGGGGGGCGGATATACGAGCAGTACTTC
>-|TRBD2|TRBV6-2/TRBV6-3|TRBJ2-3
CASSWSGSSTDTQYF
TGTGCCAGCAGTTGGAGCGGGAGCAGCACAGATACGCAGTATTTT
>few|-|TRBV7-8|TRBJ2-7
CASSLATRTDEQYF
TGTGCCAGCAGCTTAGCGACCAGGACAGACGAGCAGTACTTC
>many|-|TRBV2|TRBJ1-1
CASTVLMNTEAFF
TGTGCCAGCACCGTACTAATGAACACTGAAGCTTTCTTT
>many|-|TRBV5-1|TRBJ2-1
CASSLGTLASMAYNEQFF
TGCGCCAGCAGCTTAGGGACGCTAGCGTCAATGGCCTACAATGAGCAGTTCTTC
>-|-|TRBV7-2|TRBJ2-4
CASSSRDGLIAKNIQYF
TGTGCCAGCAGCTCCCGGGACGGACTCATAGCCAAAAACATTCAGTACTTC
>few|-|TRBV20-1|TRBJ2-3
CSARSPGTEGHTDTQYF
TGCAGTGCTAGATCCCCCGGGACGGAGGGTCACACAGATACGCAGTATTTT
>few|TRBD2|TRBV12-3/TRBV12-4|TRBJ2-1
CASSFRRLAVAYNEQFF
TGTGCCAGCAGTTTTAGACGACTAGCGGTGGCCTACAATGAGCAGTTCTTC
>few|TRBD1|TRBV28|TRBJ1-4
CASGQGNEKLFF
TGTGCCAGCGGACAGGGAAATGAAAAACTGTTTTTT
>many|TRBD1|TRBV7-2|TRBJ2-2
CASSQQGFGTGELFF
TGTGCCAGCAGCCAACAGGGGTTTGGTACCGGGGAGCTGTTTTTT
>many|-|TRBV3-1|TRBJ2-1
CASSQGGGRGSFF
TGTGCCAGCAGCCAAGGAGGTGGTCGGGGGTCATTCTTC